These T cell receptor beta chains were read from a single sample in a study of beta chain features in type 1 diabetes. Data came from immunoSEQ multiplex PCR; TCRdb stores just in-frame clones and leaves some out. The sample consists of around 500,000 clones, about 10% of them appearing once. Sequenced input: naive CD4+ T cells from blood. Receptors originate from a young woman in good health. CDR3s include the opening cysteine and the closing phenylalanine or tryptophan. The D gene is left open where the match is weak. Some rows mark clone size as missing; the rest say once, few, many or name a class of expanded clone.

v_gene: TRBV9; abundance: .; j_gene: TRBJ2-1; d_gene: TRBD1; CDR3aa: CASSITGGSEQFF; CDR3nt: TGTGCCAGCAGCATAACAGGGGGTAGTGAGCAGTTCTTC
v_gene: TRBV7-2; abundance: few; j_gene: TRBJ1-5; d_gene: TRBD1; CDR3aa: CASSPDRGSNQPQHF; CDR3nt: TGTGCCAGCAGTCCCGACAGGGGGAGCAATCAGCCCCAGCATTTT
v_gene: TRBV6-6; abundance: few; j_gene: TRBJ1-2; d_gene: .; CDR3aa: CASSPQDYGYTF; CDR3nt: TGTGCCAGCAGTCCTCAAGATTATGGCTACACCTTC
v_gene: TRBV27; abundance: .; j_gene: TRBJ1-1; d_gene: .; CDR3aa: CASSDAVNTEAFF; CDR3nt: TGTGCCAGCAGTGATGCAGTTAACACTGAAGCTTTCTTT
v_gene: TRBV29-1; abundance: few; j_gene: TRBJ1-4; d_gene: .; CDR3aa: CSVEVVEEGEKLFF; CDR3nt: TGCAGCGTTGAAGTGGTGGAAGAAGGTGAAAAACTGTTTTTT
v_gene: TRBV5-4; abundance: .; j_gene: TRBJ2-5; d_gene: .; CDR3aa: CASSEGRSSRETQYF; CDR3nt: TGTGCCAGCAGCGAGGGACGGTCGTCGCGGGAGACCCAGTACTTC
v_gene: TRBV9; abundance: few; j_gene: TRBJ1-4; d_gene: TRBD1; CDR3aa: CASSVVGQGNEKLFF; CDR3nt: TGTGCCAGCAGCGTAGTGGGACAGGGGAACGAAAAACTGTTTTTT
v_gene: TRBV5-1; abundance: .; j_gene: TRBJ2-3; d_gene: TRBD2; CDR3aa: CASSYGTSGVTDTQYF; CDR3nt: TGCGCCAGCAGCTATGGGACTAGCGGGGTCACAGATACGCAGTATTTT
v_gene: TRBV7-9; abundance: few; j_gene: TRBJ1-1; d_gene: .; CDR3aa: CASSLLQGKNTEAFF; CDR3nt: TGTGCCAGCAGCTTACTCCAGGGAAAGAACACTGAAGCTTTCTTT
v_gene: TRBV7-9; abundance: .; j_gene: TRBJ1-2; d_gene: TRBD1; CDR3aa: CASRPSGQGSYGYTF; CDR3nt: TGTGCCAGCAGGCCCAGCGGACAGGGGAGCTATGGCTACACCTTC
v_gene: TRBV7-2; abundance: .; j_gene: TRBJ1-1; d_gene: TRBD1; CDR3aa: CASSLGGTGIAFF; CDR3nt: TGTGCCAGCAGCTTAGGAGGGACAGGGATCGCTTTCTTT
v_gene: TRBV9; abundance: few; j_gene: TRBJ2-6; d_gene: .; CDR3aa: CASSVAGAGANVLTF; CDR3nt: TGTGCCAGCAGCGTAGCCGGGGCTGGGGCCAACGTCCTGACTTTC
v_gene: TRBV2; abundance: few; j_gene: TRBJ2-7; d_gene: .; CDR3aa: CASSAGLSISYEQYF; CDR3nt: TGTGCCAGCAGTGCTGGGCTGTCGATATCCTACGAGCAGTACTTC
v_gene: TRBV4-3; abundance: .; j_gene: TRBJ1-2; d_gene: .; CDR3aa: CASSQDRLEYIYGYTF; CDR3nt: TGCGCCAGCAGCCAAGACAGGCTCGAGTACATCTATGGCTACACCTTC
v_gene: TRBV19; abundance: few; j_gene: TRBJ2-3; d_gene: .; CDR3aa: CASSIGNTDTQYF; CDR3nt: TGTGCCAGTAGTATAGGGAACACAGATACGCAGTATTTT
v_gene: TRBV9; abundance: few; j_gene: TRBJ1-6; d_gene: TRBD1; CDR3aa: CASSQDRVNSPLHF; CDR3nt: TGTGCCAGCAGCCAAGACAGGGTGAATTCACCCCTCCACTTT
v_gene: TRBV5-1; abundance: .; j_gene: TRBJ2-7; d_gene: TRBD1; CDR3aa: CASSLGLDRSSYEQYF; CDR3nt: TGCGCCAGCAGCTTGGGGCTGGACAGGAGCTCCTACGAGCAGTACTTC
v_gene: TRBV7-2; abundance: .; j_gene: TRBJ1-5; d_gene: .; CDR3aa: CASSLVGGNSNQPQHF; CDR3nt: TGTGCCAGCAGCTTAGTAGGGGGGAACAGCAATCAGCCCCAGCATTTT
v_gene: TRBV9; abundance: .; j_gene: TRBJ2-6; d_gene: .; CDR3aa: CASSGTLISSGANVLTF; CDR3nt: TGTGCCAGCAGTGGGACACTTATAAGCTCTGGGGCCAACGTCCTGACTTTC
v_gene: TRBV12-5; abundance: many; j_gene: TRBJ2-7; d_gene: .; CDR3aa: CASGTAGNEQYF; CDR3nt: TGTGCTAGTGGCACAGCAGGGAACGAGCAGTACTTC
v_gene: TRBV2; abundance: few; j_gene: TRBJ2-1; d_gene: .; CDR3aa: CASSVQGLSYNEQFF; CDR3nt: TGTGCCAGCAGTGTTCAGGGGCTGAGTTACAATGAGCAGTTCTTC
v_gene: TRBV4-3; abundance: .; j_gene: TRBJ2-7; d_gene: .; CDR3aa: CASSQDENSMYEQYF; CDR3nt: TGCGCCAGCAGCCAAGACGAGAATAGCATGTACGAGCAGTACTTC
v_gene: TRBV4-1; abundance: few; j_gene: TRBJ2-3; d_gene: .; CDR3aa: CASSQVRPTSTDTQYF; CDR3nt: TGCGCCAGCAGCCAAGTACGCCCAACTAGCACAGATACGCAGTATTTT
v_gene: TRBV14; abundance: many; j_gene: TRBJ2-6; d_gene: .; CDR3aa: CASSLGWPPGANVLTF; CDR3nt: TGTGCCAGCAGCCTTGGTTGGCCCCCTGGGGCCAACGTCCTGACTTTC
v_gene: TRBV4-3; abundance: few; j_gene: TRBJ2-2; d_gene: .; CDR3aa: CASSPVLRLGYTGELFF; CDR3nt: TGCGCCAGCAGCCCCGTCCTCCGACTAGGATACACCGGGGAGCTGTTTTTT
v_gene: TRBV6-5; abundance: .; j_gene: TRBJ2-1; d_gene: TRBD1; CDR3aa: CASSPTTGGEQFF; CDR3nt: TGTGCCAGCAGTCCGACGACAGGGGGTGAGCAGTTCTTC
v_gene: TRBV5-6; abundance: few; j_gene: TRBJ2-3; d_gene: .; CDR3aa: CASKRVDSTDTQYF; CDR3nt: TGTGCCAGCAAAAGGGTAGATAGCACAGATACGCAGTATTTT